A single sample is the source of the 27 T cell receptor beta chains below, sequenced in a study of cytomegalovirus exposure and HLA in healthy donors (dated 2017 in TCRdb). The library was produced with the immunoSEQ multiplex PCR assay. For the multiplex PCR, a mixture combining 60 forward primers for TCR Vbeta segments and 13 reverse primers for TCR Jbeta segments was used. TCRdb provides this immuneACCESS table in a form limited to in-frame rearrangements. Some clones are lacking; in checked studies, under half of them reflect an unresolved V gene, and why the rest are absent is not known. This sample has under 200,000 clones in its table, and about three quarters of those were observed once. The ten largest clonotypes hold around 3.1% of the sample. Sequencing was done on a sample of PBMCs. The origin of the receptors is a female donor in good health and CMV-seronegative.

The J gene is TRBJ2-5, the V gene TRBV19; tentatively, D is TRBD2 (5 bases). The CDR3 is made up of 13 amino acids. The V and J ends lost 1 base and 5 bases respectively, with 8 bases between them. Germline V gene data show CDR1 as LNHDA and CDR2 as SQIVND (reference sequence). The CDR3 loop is CASSIGRGETQYF. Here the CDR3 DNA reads TGTGCCAGTAGTATAGGCCGAGGGGAGACCCAGTACTTC.

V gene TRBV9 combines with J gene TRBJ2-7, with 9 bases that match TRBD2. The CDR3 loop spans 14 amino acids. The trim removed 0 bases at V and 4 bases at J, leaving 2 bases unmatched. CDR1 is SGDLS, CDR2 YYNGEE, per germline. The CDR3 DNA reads TGTGCCAGCAGCGTAGGCGGGGGGGCTTACGAGCAGTACTTC. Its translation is CASSVGGGAYEQYF. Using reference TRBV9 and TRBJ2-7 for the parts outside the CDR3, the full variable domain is DSGVTQTPKHLITATGQRVTLRCSPRSGDLSVYWYQQSLDQGLQFLIQYYNGEERAKGNILERFSAQQFPDLHSELNLSSLELGDSALYFCASSVGGGAYEQYFGPGTRLTVT.

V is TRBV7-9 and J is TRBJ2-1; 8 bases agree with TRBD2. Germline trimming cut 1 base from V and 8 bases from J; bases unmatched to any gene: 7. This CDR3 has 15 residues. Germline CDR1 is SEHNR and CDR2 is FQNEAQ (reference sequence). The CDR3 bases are TGTGCCAGCAGCTTAGGCGGGGGGACTTCGGATGAGCAGTTCTTC. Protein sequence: CASSLGGGTSDEQFF.

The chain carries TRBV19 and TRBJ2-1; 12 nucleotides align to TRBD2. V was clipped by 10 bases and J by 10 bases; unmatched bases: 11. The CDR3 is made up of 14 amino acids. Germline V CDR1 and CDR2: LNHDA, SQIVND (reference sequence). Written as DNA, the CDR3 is TGTGCCACCATGACTAGCGGGGGTTCGGGGGAGCAGTTCTTC. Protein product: CATMTSGGSGEQFF.

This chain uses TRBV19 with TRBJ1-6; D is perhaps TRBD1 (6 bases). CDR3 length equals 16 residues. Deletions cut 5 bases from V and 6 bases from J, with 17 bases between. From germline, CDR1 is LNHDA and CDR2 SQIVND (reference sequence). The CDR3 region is CASSSPPGHPNSPLHF. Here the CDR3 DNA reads TGTGCCAGTAGTTCACCCCCGGGACATCCTAATTCACCCCTCCACTTT.

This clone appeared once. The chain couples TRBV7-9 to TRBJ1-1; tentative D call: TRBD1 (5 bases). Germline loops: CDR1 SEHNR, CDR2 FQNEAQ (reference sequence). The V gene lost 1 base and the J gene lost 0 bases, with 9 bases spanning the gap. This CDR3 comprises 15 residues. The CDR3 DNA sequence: TGTGCCAGCAGCTTAGAGGGGTATATGAACACTGAAGCTTTCTTT. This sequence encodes CASSLEGYMNTEAFF.

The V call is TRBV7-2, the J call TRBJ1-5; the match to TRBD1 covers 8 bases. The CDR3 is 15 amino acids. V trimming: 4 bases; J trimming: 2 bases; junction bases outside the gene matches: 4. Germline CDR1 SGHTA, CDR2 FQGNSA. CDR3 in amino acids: CASSSQGAGNQPQHF. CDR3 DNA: TGTGCCAGCAGCTCCCAGGGGGCTGGCAATCAGCCCCAGCATTTT.

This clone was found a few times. In nucleotides, the CDR3 is TGTGCCAGCAGTGATGGGACTAGCGATGACGCAGATACGCAGTATTTT. Its protein product is CASSDGTSDDADTQYF. This rearrangement joins TRBV28 to TRBJ2-3, with 10 bases fitting TRBD2. The junction had 9 bases not matched to a gene; V was cut back by 5 bases and J by 4 bases. The germline CDR1 and CDR2 sequences are MDHEN and SYDVKM. The CDR3 spans 16 residues.

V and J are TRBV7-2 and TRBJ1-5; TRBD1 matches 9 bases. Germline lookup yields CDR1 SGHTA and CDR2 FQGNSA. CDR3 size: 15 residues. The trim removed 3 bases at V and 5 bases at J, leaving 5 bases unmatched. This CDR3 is CASSLDRGRDQPQHF. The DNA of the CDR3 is TGTGCCAGCAGCTTGGACAGGGGTCGAGATCAGCCCCAGCATTTT.

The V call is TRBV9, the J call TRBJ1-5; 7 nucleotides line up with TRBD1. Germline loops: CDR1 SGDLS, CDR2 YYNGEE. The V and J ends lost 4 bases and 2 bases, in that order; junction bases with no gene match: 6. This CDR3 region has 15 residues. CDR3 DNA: TGTGCCAGCAGCCCTAGGGGGCTCGGCAATCAGCCCCAGCATTTT. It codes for CASSPRGLGNQPQHF. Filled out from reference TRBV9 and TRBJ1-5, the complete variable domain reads DSGVTQTPKHLITATGQRVTLRCSPRSGDLSVYWYQQSLDQGLQFLIQYYNGEERAKGNILERFSAQQFPDLHSELNLSSLELGDSALYFCASSPRGLGNQPQHFGDGTRLSIL.

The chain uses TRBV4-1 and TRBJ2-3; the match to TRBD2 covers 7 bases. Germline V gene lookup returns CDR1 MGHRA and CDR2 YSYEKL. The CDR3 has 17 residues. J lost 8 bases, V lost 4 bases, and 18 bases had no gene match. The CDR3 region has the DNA TGCGCCAGCAGCCCTTCTAATGCGGGGGAAGTAGTAGGTACGCAGTATTTT. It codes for CASSPSNAGEVVGTQYF.

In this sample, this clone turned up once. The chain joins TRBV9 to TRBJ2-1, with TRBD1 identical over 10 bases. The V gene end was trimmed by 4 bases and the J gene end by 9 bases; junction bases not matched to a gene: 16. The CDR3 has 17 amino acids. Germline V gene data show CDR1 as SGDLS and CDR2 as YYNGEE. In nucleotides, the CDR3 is TGTGCCAGCAGCCGTAGGTGGACAGGGGGGGAAGGTATTGAGCAGTTCTTC. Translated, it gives CASSRRWTGGEGIEQFF.

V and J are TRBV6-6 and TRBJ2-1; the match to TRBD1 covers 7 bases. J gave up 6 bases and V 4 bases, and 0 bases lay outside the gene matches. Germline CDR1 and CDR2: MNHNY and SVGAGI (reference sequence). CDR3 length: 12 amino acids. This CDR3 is CASSSGGNEQFF. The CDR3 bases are TGTGCCAGCAGTTCAGGGGGCAATGAGCAGTTCTTC.

The CDR3 DNA reads TGCGCCAGCAGCGGGGGGGGACTAGCGGATCACAATGAGCAGTTCTTC. As protein: CASSGGGLADHNEQFF. The gene calls are TRBV5-1 and TRBJ2-1; 11 bases are shared with TRBD2. CDR1 is SGHRS and CDR2 is YFSETQ in the germline V gene. With 4 bases clipped from V and 5 bases from J, the junction kept 8 bases outside the gene matches. The CDR3 spans 16 residues. The variable domain in full, with the rest retrieved from reference TRBV5-1 and TRBJ2-1, is KAGVTQTPRYLIKTRGQQVTLSCSPISGHRSVSWYQQTPGQGLQFLFEYFSETQRNKGNFPGRFSGRQFSNSRSEMNVSTLELGDSALYLCASSGGGLADHNEQFFGPGTRLTVL.

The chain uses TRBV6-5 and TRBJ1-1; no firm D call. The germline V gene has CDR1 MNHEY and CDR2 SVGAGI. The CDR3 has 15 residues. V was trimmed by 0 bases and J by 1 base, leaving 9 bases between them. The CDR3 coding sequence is TGTGCCAGCAGTTACTCGACCGGGAGGAACACTGAAGCTTTCTTT. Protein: CASSYSTGRNTEAFF.

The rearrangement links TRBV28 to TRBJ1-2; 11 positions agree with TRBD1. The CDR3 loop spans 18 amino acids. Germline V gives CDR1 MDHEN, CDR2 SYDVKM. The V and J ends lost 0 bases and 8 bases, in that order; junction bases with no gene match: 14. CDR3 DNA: TGTGCCAGCAGTTTATGGACAGTGTTGGGACAGGGGGATGGCGGCTACACCTTC. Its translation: CASSLWTVLGQGDGGYTF.

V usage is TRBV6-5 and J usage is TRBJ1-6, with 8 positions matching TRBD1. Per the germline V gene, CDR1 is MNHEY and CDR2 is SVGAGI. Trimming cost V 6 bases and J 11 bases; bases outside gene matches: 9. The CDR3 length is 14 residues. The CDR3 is CASSRGQASPPLHF. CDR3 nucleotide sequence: TGTGCCAGCAGCCGGGGACAGGCCTCCCCACCCCTCCACTTT.

The CDR3 is CASSRPLTSYEQYF. In DNA form, the CDR3 reads TGTGCCAGCTCACGCCCCCTTACATCCTACGAGCAGTACTTC. The J gene is TRBJ2-7, the V gene TRBV18; D call uncertain. CDR1 is KGHSH, CDR2 LQKENI, per germline. V was cut by 4 bases and J by 1 base, with 11 bases left in between. CDR3 size: 14 residues.

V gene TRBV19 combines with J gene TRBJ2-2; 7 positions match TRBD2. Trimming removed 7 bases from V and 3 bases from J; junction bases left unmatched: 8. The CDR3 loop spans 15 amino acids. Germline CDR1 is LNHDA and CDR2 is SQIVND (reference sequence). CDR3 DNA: TGTGCCAGTACCCCACTCCGGGGGGACACCGGGGAGCTGTTTTTT. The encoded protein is CASTPLRGDTGELFF.

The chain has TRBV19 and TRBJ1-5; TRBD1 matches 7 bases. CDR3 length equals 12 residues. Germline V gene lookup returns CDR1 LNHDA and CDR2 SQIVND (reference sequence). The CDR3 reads CGGGYSNQPQHF. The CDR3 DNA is TGTGGAGGGGGCTATAGCAATCAGCCCCAGCATTTT.

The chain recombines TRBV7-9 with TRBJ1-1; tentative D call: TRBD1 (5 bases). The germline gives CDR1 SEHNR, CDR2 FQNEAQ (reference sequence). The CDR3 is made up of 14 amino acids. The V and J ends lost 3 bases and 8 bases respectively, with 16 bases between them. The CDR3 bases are TGTGCCAGCAGCTTTGGACACCCCGTCCCCGAAGCTTTCTTT. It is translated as CASSFGHPVPEAFF. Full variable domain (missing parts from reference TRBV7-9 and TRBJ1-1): DTGVSQNPRHKITKRGQNVTFRCDPISEHNRLYWYRQTLGQGPEFLTYFQNEAQLEKSRLLSDRFSAERPKGSFSTLEIQRTEQGDSAMYLCASSFGHPVPEAFFGQGTRLTVV.

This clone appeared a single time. The CDR3 here is CASSVGGLPRTDTQYF. The DNA of the CDR3 is TGTGCCAGCAGCGTAGGGGGACTCCCGCGCACAGATACGCAGTATTTT. The chain recombines TRBV9 with TRBJ2-3; TRBD2 is a possible D gene (6 bases). This CDR3 region has 16 residues. Trimming left V 0 bases short and J 1 base short, with 12 bases between. The V gene's germline CDR1 is SGDLS and CDR2 YYNGEE. The variable domain in full, completed from reference TRBV9 and TRBJ2-3, reads DSGVTQTPKHLITATGQRVTLRCSPRSGDLSVYWYQQSLDQGLQFLIQYYNGEERAKGNILERFSAQQFPDLHSELNLSSLELGDSALYFCASSVGGLPRTDTQYFGPGTRLTVL.

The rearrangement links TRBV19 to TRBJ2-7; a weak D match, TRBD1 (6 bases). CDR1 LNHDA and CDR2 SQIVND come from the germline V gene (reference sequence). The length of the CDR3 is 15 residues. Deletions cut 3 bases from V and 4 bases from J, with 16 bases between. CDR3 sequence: CASSISWGHTYEQYF. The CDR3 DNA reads TGTGCCAGTAGTATTTCTTGGGGGCATACTTACGAGCAGTACTTC.

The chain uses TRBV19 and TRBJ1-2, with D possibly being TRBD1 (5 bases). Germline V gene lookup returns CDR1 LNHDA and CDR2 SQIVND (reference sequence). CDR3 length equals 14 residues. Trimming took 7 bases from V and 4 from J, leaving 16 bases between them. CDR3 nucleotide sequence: TGTGCCAGTACCCCCCCCGGGGGGTTCTATGGCTACACCTTC. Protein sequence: CASTPPGGFYGYTF.

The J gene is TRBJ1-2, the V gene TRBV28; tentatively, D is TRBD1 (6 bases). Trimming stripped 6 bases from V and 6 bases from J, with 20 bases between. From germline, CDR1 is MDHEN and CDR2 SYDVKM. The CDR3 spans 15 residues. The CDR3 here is CASSKFRKGDDGYTF. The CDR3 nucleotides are TGTGCCAGCAGCAAGTTTAGGAAGGGGGATGATGGCTACACCTTC.

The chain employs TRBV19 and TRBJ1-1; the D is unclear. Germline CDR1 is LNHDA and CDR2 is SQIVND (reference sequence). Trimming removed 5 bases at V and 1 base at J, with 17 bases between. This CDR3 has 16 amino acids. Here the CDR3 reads CASSGLGLRENTEAFF. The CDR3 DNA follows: TGTGCCAGTAGTGGCCTGGGGTTGAGGGAGAACACTGAAGCTTTCTTT. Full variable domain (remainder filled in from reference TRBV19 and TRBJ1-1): DGGITQSPKYLFRKEGQNVTLSCEQNLNHDAMYWYRQDPGQGLRLIYYSQIVNDFQKGDIAEGYSVSREKKESFPLTVTSAQKNPTAFYLCASSGLGLRENTEAFFGQGTRLTVV.

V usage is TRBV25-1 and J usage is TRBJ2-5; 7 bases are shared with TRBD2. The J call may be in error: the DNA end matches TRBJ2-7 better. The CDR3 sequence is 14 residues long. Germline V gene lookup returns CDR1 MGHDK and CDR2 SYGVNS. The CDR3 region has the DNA TGTGCCAGCAGTGAATCTAGCGGTATCTACGAGCAGTACTTC. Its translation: CASSESSGIYEQYF.